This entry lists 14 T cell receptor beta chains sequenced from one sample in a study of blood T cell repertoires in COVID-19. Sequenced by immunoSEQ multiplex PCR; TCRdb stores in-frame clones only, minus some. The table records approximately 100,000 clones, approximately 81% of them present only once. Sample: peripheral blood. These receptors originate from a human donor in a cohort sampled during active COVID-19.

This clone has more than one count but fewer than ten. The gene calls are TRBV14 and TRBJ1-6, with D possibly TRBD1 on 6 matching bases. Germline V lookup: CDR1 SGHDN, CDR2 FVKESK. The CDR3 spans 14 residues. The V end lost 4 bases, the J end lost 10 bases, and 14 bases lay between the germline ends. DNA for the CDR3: TGTGCCAGCAGCCCCTGGGGGCGCCAGTCACCCCTCCACTTT. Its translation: CASSPWGRQSPLHF. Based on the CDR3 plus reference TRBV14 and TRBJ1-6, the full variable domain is EAGVTQFPSHSVIEKGQTVTLRCDPISGHDNLYWYRRVMGKEIKFLLHFVKESKQDESGMPNNRFLAERTGGTYSTLKVQPAELEDSGVYFCASSPWGRQSPLHFGNGTRLTVT.

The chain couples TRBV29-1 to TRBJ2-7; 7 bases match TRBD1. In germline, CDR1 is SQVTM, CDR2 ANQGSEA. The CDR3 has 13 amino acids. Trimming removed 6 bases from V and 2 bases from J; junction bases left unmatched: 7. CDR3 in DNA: TGCAGCGTGACGGGACAGCCAACCTACGAGCAGTACTTC. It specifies CSVTGQPTYEQYF.

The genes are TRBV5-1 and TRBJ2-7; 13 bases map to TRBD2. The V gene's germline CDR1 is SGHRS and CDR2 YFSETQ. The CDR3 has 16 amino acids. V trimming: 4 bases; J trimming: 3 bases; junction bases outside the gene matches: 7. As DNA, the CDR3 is TGCGCCAGCAGCCGGTTAGGGACTAGCGGGGACTACGAGCAGTACTTC. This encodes CASSRLGTSGDYEQYF. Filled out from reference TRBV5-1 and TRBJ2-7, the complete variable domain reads KAGVTQTPRYLIKTRGQQVTLSCSPISGHRSVSWYQQTPGQGLQFLFEYFSETQRNKGNFPGRFSGRQFSNSRSEMNVSTLELGDSALYLCASSRLGTSGDYEQYFGPGTRLTVT.

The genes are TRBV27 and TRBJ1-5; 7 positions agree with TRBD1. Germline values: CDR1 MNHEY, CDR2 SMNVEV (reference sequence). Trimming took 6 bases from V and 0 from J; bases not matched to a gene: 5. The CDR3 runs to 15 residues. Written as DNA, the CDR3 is TGTGCCAGCAGAGTGGACAGGTATAGCAATCAGCCCCAGCATTTT. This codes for CASRVDRYSNQPQHF.

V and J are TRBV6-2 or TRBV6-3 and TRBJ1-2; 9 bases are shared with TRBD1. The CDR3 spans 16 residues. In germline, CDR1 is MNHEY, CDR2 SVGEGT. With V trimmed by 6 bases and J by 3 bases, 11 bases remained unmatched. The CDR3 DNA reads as TGTGCCAGCAGCTGGGACAGGGAAGATCGGTACTATGGCTACACCTTC. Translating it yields CASSWDREDRYYGYTF.

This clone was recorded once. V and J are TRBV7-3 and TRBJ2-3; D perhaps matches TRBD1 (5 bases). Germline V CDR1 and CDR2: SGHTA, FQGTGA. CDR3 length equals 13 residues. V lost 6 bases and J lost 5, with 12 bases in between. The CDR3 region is CASRLTAIDTQYF. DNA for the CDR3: TGTGCCAGCAGGTTGACAGCAATAGATACGCAGTATTTT.

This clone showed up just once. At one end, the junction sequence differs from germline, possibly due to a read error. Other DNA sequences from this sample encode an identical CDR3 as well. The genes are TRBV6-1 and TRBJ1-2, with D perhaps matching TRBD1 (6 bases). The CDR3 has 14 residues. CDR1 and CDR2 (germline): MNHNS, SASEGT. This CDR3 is CASSEDRAHYGYTF. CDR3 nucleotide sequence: TGTGCCAGCAGTGAAGACAGGGCGCACTATGGCTATACCTTC.

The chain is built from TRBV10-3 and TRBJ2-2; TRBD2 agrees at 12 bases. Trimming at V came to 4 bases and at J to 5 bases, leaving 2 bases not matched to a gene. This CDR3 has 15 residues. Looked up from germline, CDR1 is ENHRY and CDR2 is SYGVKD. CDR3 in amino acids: CAISVGLAGTGELFF. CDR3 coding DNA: TGTGCCATCAGTGTAGGACTAGCGGGGACCGGGGAGCTGTTTTTT.

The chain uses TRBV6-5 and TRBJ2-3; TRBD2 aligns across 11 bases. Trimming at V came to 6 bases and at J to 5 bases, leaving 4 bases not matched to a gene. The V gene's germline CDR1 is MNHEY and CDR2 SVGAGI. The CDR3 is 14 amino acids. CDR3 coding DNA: TGTGCCAGCAGCACTAGCGGGAGAGGAGATACGCAGTATTTT. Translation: CASSTSGRGDTQYF.

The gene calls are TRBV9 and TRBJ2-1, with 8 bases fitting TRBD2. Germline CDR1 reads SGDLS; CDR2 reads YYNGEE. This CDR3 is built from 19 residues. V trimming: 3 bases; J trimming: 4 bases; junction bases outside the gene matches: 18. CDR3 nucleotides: TGTGCCAGCAGCGGGGACCCGGGGGCCGGCGGGGGGCCGTACAATGAGCAGTTCTTC. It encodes CASSGDPGAGGGPYNEQFF.

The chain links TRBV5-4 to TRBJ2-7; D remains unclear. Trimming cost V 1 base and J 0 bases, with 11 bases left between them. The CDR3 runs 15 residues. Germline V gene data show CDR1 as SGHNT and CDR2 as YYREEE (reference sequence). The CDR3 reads CASSLFRGSSYEQYF. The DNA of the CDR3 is TGTGCCAGCAGCTTGTTCAGAGGTAGCTCCTACGAGCAGTACTTC.

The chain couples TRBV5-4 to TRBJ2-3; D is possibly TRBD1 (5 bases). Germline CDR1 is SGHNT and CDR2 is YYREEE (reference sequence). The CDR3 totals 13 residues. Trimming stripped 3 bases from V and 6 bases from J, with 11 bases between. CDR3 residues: CASSSSGLDTQYF. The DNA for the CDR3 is TGTGCCAGCAGCTCCTCAGGGTTGGATACGCAGTATTTT.

The chain's CDR3 is CASSYLNSPLSEQYF. CDR3 sequence (DNA): TGTGCCAGCAGTTACCTGAACAGCCCCCTGAGCGAGCAGTACTTC. This sequence joins TRBV6-6 and TRBJ2-7; D is undetermined. Germline CDR1 MNHNY, CDR2 SVGAGI (reference sequence). Trimming pared 2 bases from V and 6 bases from J, leaving 17 bases between. This CDR3 has 15 residues.

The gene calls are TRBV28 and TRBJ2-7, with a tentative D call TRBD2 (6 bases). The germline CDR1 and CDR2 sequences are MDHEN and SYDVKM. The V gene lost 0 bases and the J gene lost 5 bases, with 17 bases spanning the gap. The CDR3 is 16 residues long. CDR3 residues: CASSLWEGSRRDEQYF. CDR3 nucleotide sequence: TGTGCCAGCAGTTTATGGGAGGGGAGTCGAAGGGACGAGCAGTACTTC.